The rows below give T cell receptor beta chains drawn from one sample of a study of T-cell memory formation after mild COVID-19. In TCRdb, the 5' RACE reads were re-called with MiXCR into one record per CDR3 protein. The table records about 340,000 distinct CDR3 sequences, 10% to 15% of them present only once. Source material: PBMCs or a T cell subset sorted from them (not recorded which). The receptor set was obtained from a man aged 18 to 30 who had mild COVID-19 (a few samples of this study predate the infection). Cell type and time point are not known. Each CDR3 is given with its conserved first and last residue. D genes are given only for firm matches. Where a row states a size, it is once, few, many or the class of an expanded clone; other rows omit it.

len	abundance	j_gene	d_gene	v_gene	CDR3nt	CDR3aa
13	many	TRBJ2-4	-	TRBV12-3/TRBV12-4	TGTGCCAGCAGTCCTCCGGGAGTGAACATTCAGTACTTC	CASSPPGVNIQYF
15	-	TRBJ2-5	-	TRBV4-1	TGCGCCAGCAGTCCCAAGTCGACAGGACAAGAGACCCAGTACTTC	CASSPKSTGQETQYF
12	few	TRBJ2-5	-	TRBV28	TGTGCCAGCATTGGGGGAAAGGAGACCCAGTACTTC	CASIGGKETQYF
15	many	TRBJ1-3	-	TRBV15	TGTGCCACCAGCAGAGATTGGGGCCCTGGAAACACCATATATTTT	CATSRDWGPGNTIYF
14	-	TRBJ1-2	-	TRBV20-1	TGCAGTGCTACATCTGCGGGGGAACGCTATGGCTACACCTTC	CSATSAGERYGYTF
13	-	TRBJ1-4	TRBD1	TRBV3-1	TGTGCCAGCGGGGACAGGGAAAGTGAAAAACTGTTTTTT	CASGDRESEKLFF
14	-	TRBJ1-1	-	TRBV29-1	TGCAGCGTGGAAACCACAGGGATGGGCACTGAAGCTTTCTTT	CSVETTGMGTEAFF
12	few	TRBJ1-2	-	TRBV7-2	TGTGCCAGCAGCTTATACCCCCCTAGTGGTACCTTC	CASSLYPPSGTF
15	many	TRBJ2-5	-	TRBV5-1	TGCGCCAGCAGCTTGGAGGGGGTCTACCAAGAGACCCAGTACTTC	CASSLEGVYQETQYF
10	-	TRBJ1-1	-	TRBV12-3/TRBV12-4	TGTGCCAGCAGGGAAGCCGAAGCTTTATTT	CASREAEALF
15	few	TRBJ2-3	TRBD1	TRBV7-6	TGTGCCAGCAGCTTATGGGCAGGGGGAGCAGATACGCAGTATTTT	CASSLWAGGADTQYF
15	few	TRBJ2-3	TRBD2	TRBV12-3/TRBV12-4	TGTGCCAGCAGTTCTCGGGGGGGGCCCGGGGATACGCAGTATTTT	CASSSRGGPGDTQYF
15	many	TRBJ1-5	TRBD1	TRBV20-1	TGCAGTGCGGTGGACAGGGAAGATTCTAATCAGCCCCAGCATTTT	CSAVDREDSNQPQHF
14	-	TRBJ1-1	-	TRBV4-3	TGCGCCAGCAGCCAAGAAGGCCTATTGGAGACGGCTTTCTTT	CASSQEGLLETAFF
13	many	TRBJ2-3	-	TRBV7-8	TGTGCCAGCAGCTTAGAATATCGGGGGTGCGAGTATTTT	CASSLEYRGCEYF
17	few	TRBJ2-2	TRBD1	TRBV7-6	TGTGCCAGCAGCTCATCCCCGGGACAGGGTACCGCCGGGGAGCTGTTTTTT	CASSSSPGQGTAGELFF
14	-	TRBJ1-2	TRBD1	TRBV29-1	TGCAGCGTTGAGGCGACAGGGGTAGGATATGGCTACACCTTC	CSVEATGVGYGYTF
14	few	TRBJ1-2	-	TRBV29-1	TGCAGCGTTGATGATGATCAGTCTATCTATGGCTACACCTTC	CSVDDDQSIYGYTF
20	many	TRBJ2-4	-	TRBV5-1	TGCGCCAGCAGCCCCTCCCCCGGCACGTCCTCAAATGCGGCCAAAAACATTCAGTACTTC	CASSPSPGTSSNAAKNIQYF
15	few	TRBJ1-3	-	TRBV6-4	TGTGCCAGCAGTGACTCACGGAGCCTTGGAAACACCATATATTTT	CASSDSRSLGNTIYF
14	few	TRBJ2-1	-	TRBV7-3	TGTGCCAGCAGCTTAAGTACAGGGAACAATGAGCAGTTCTTC	CASSLSTGNNEQFF
17	-	TRBJ2-5	TRBD2	TRBV24-1	TGTGCCACCAGTGATCACCGCCCCGGACTAGCTCGCGAGACCCAGTACTTC	CATSDHRPGLARETQYF
12	few	TRBJ1-5	-	TRBV6-6	TGTGCCACCTCCGGGGGAAGGCAGCCCCAGCATTTT	CATSGGRQPQHF
14	-	TRBJ2-7	-	TRBV7-9	TGTGCCAGCAGCCCGGCGTTGGGCAACAACGAGCAGTACTTC	CASSPALGNNEQYF
16	few	TRBJ2-1	-	TRBV7-8	TGTGCCAGCAGCTCCCGGGGTCAGGGACCTTACAATGAGCAGTTCTTC	CASSSRGQGPYNEQFF
14	-	TRBJ2-5	-	TRBV7-8	TGTGCCAGCAGCCCACTCAAGTACCAAGAGACCCAGTACTTC	CASSPLKYQETQYF
12	few	TRBJ2-7	-	TRBV7-8	TGTGCCAGCAGCGGTCGGAGCGTCGAGCAGTACTTC	CASSGRSVEQYF
15	-	TRBJ2-3	TRBD2	TRBV7-2	TGTGCCAGCAGCTTGACTAGCGGGGGAAAAGATACGCAGTATTTT	CASSLTSGGKDTQYF
14	few	TRBJ2-5	-	TRBV7-2	TGTGCCAGCAGCGCAGGCAGGGCCCAAGAGACCCAGTACTTC	CASSAGRAQETQYF